The 4 T cell receptor beta chains in this list originate from one sample, sequenced in a study of beta chain features in type 1 diabetes. Expressed TCRB transcripts were sequenced after all isolated RNA was converted to cDNA. Method: immunoSEQ multiplex PCR; TCRdb's copy keeps in-frame clones and lacks some. The sample yields 640,000 or so clones, roughly an eighth seen once. Their cognate antigens are unknown. Study-wide points: Moderately but significantly shorter TCRB CDR3s were found in Type 1 diabetes patients in all four CD4+ subsets.

Material: naive CD4+ T cells from blood. These receptors were collected from a man aged 18 to 29 with type 1 diabetes.

This clone appeared a few times. V gene TRBV30 combines with J gene TRBJ2-7; weak D call: TRBD1 (6 bases). This CDR3 is built from 13 residues. Germline loops: CDR1 GTSNPN, CDR2 SVGIG (reference sequence). The V end was cut by 5 bases, the J end by 4 bases, with 15 bases between. CDR3 amino acids: CAWAPGARYEQYF. The CDR3, as DNA: TGTGCCTGGGCCCCAGGGGCGCGTTACGAGCAGTACTTC.

This clone has a handful of counts. The V call is TRBV4-2, the J call TRBJ2-3, with D perhaps matching TRBD1 (6 bases). Germline lookup yields CDR1 LGHNA and CDR2 YNFKEQ. The V and J ends lost 4 bases and 4 bases respectively, with 21 bases between them. CDR3 length: 17 residues. CDR3 residues: CASSPRRRQGIADTQYF. The CDR3 bases are TGTGCCAGCAGCCCGCGGAGGAGGCAGGGGATCGCAGATACGCAGTATTTT.

This clone was seen a handful of times. CDR3 sequence reads: CASSLRGQVRYYTEAFF. DNA for the CDR3: TGTGCCAGCAGCTTAAGGGGGCAGGTCCGATACTACACTGAAGCTTTCTTT. The chain combines TRBV13 with TRBJ1-1; the match to TRBD1 covers 7 bases. V trimming: 2 bases; J trimming: 3 bases; junction bases outside the gene matches: 12. Germline lookup yields CDR1 PRHDT and CDR2 FYEKMQ (reference sequence). The CDR3 runs to 17 residues.

The chain has TRBV30 and TRBJ1-2; 7 positions match TRBD1. V was clipped by 3 bases and J by 0 bases; unmatched bases: 4. Germline V gene sequence: CDR1 GTSNPN, CDR2 SVGIG (reference sequence). This CDR3 contains 14 residues. The CDR3 region is CAWSRGGSNYGYTF. CDR3 nucleotide sequence: TGTGCCTGGAGCCGAGGGGGCTCTAACTATGGCTACACCTTC.